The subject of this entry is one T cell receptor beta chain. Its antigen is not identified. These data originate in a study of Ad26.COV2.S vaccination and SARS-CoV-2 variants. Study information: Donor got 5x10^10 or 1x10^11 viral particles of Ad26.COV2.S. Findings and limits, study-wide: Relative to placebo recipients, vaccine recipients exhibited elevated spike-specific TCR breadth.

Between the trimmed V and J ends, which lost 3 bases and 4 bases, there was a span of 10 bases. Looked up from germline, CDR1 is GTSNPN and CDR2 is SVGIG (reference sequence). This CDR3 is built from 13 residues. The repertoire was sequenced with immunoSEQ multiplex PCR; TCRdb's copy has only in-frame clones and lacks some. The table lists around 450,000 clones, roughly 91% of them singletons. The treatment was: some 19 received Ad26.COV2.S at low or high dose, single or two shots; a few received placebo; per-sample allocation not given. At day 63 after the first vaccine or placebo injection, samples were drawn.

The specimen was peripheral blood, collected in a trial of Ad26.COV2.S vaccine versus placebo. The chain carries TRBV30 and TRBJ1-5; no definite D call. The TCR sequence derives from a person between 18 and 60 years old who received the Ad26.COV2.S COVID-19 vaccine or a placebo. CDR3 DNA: TGTGCCTGGAGCTACGGGAAGAATCAGCCCCAGCATTTT. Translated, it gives CAWSYGKNQPQHF.